This record covers a single TCR beta chain. The antigen this receptor binds is unknown. The sample holds no much larger clone one base away, and base qualities are not on file. Receptor amplification or capture employed the immunoSEQ multiplex PCR assay. For the multiplex PCR, a mixture combining 60 forward primers for TCR Vbeta segments and 13 reverse primers for TCR Jbeta segments was used. A multiplex PCR assay on genomic DNA amplified the CDR3 region of rearranged TCR beta genes. Amplified TCR beta libraries were sequenced as 87-base-pair reads on the Illumina HiSeq System. On the authors' methods: Across the 500 to 750 repertoires, a later analysis counted tens of millions of unique TCR beta chains, approximately 10 million of which were shared by at least two donors. A nearest-neighbor algorithm error-corrected the raw reads and collapsed the reads into unique sequences, merging closely related sequences to remove PCR and sequencing errors. To assign V, D and J gene segments, CDR3 sequences were aligned to IMGT reference sequences. Each retained sequence needed at least a six-nucleotide match to both a V gene segment and a J gene segment. A rearrangement was called productive if the CDR3 had no stop codons and remained in frame with V and J, and every other rearrangement was called non-productive. CDR3 was defined by IMGT convention, running from the second conserved V-encoded cysteine to the conserved J-encoded phenylalanine. In an earlier analysis of around 600 of the donors, sequences lacking an unambiguous match to a single V gene segment were excluded. In an earlier analysis of 450 to 750 of the donors, a V segment was called functional when productive rearrangements were above 56.7%, and segregating when the standard deviation between donors exceeded 5%. A statistical classification framework was developed to diagnose cytomegalovirus status using the catalog of TCR beta chain sequences. A later analysis assigned V and J genes by comparing TCR nucleotide sequences with IMGT/GENE-DB human TR gene sequences. The TCRdist pipeline was used in a later analysis to assign CDR3 sequences and most-parsimonious VDJ recombination scenarios. A later analysis defined each TCR beta chain by its CDR3 amino acid sequence plus V-gene family, and excluded reads lacking a unique V-gene family. To address suspected cross-contamination and a sequencing artifact, a later analysis removed around 590 highly shared, low-generation-probability nucleotide sequences. In a later analysis, a clonal expansion index for each public chain was calculated from normalized within-repertoire ranks of inferred template counts. In a later analysis, generation probabilities were computed with a VDJ recombination model fitted to out-of-frame rearrangements, and the resulting probabilities were checked against IGoR. Hypergeometric tests were used in a later analysis to score TCR-TCR, TCR-HLA and TCR-CMV co-occurrence, with a repertoire-size bias correction applied to the TCR pairs. To estimate false discovery rates, a later analysis permuted the HLA or CMV assignments 20 times. A later analysis grouped co-occurring TCRs with DBSCAN, adding TCRdist sequence similarity when clustering within HLA-allele-positive subsets. Repertoires with fewer than 30,000 or more than 120,000 public chains were left out of co-occurrence clustering, as were several repertoires with anomalous nucleotide sharing. This immuneACCESS table, as held by TCRdb, lists in-frame sequences with V and J called but not all clones. Of the missing ones, under half trace to an unresolved V gene in checked studies; the others have no known cause. That table gives V, J and clone size, and the DNA gave D and trimming. The sample has about 200,000 clones on record, more than 75% of them singletons. About 0.36% of the sample is held by the ten biggest clonotypes.

The data were obtained in a study of cytomegalovirus exposure and HLA in healthy donors (dated by TCRdb to 2016 to 2017). Turning to the overall study: In an earlier analysis of 550 to 750 of the donors, 250 to 350 Gb of sequence data and 95 million to 130 million unique TCR beta sequences from 180 million or so T cells were reported. Donor age, sex, ethnicity and CMV serostatus were compiled together with the repertoire data. Using immunosequencing, the study profiled T cell repertoires from fewer than 850 subjects and related those repertoires to cytomegalovirus serostatus. An early release that covered fewer than 800 HLA-typed donors contained around 330 gigabases of sequencing data and about 84 million unique TCR sequences. Because of strong linkage in the cohort, roughly five DR-DQ haplotypes were treated as single units for association and clustering. Genome-wide SNP genotypes for about 60% of the 666 donors were used in a later genetic analysis, which treated that subset as a discovery cohort. To study patterns of TCR occurrence, a later analysis re-analyzed previously published TCR beta repertoires from 500 to 850 donors and added high-resolution HLA genotyping. Of the approximately 400 genotyped donors, 75% to 85% were placed in the genetic ancestry cluster associated with self-reported Caucasian donors. Among about 360 genotyped donors of the cohort, an average of 235,054 unique TCR beta nucleotide sequences were sequenced per donor, roughly 18% of them non-productive. HLA typing covered class I and class II loci at four-digit resolution. In addition to the first cohort of roughly 700 subjects, a separate validation cohort of about 120 different subjects was used. The study was designed to test whether signatures of past pathogen exposure could be identified by cataloging public T cell receptors. In the later analysis, no new phenotypic data were used to find candidate immune exposures; instead, reliance was placed on TCR beta sequences and their occurrence across donors. To predict cytomegalovirus infection status, the study brought together high-throughput TCR immunosequencing, statistical association of individual TCRs with disease status, and machine learning. Every discovery cohort repertoire had been produced on one sequencing platform. To decide whether each TCR beta V gene segment behaved as functional or pseudogenic, an earlier analysis of several hundred of the donors relied on high-throughput TCR beta sequencing. Typing coverage differed by locus: A, B, C, DRB1 and DQB1 were typed in roughly 620-630 donors, DQA1 in roughly 510, DPA1 in roughly 590, and DPB1 in 450 to 480.

The cohort consisted of some 670 healthy bone marrow donors. At the time of sampling, all cohort members were nominally healthy, though unrecorded immune exposures were likely present. The donor was CMV seropositive and was included in the group of around 300 seropositive cohort members. Every donor gave a peripheral blood sample, and the peripheral blood mononuclear cells from that sample were used for TCR beta sequencing. The Qiagen DNeasy Blood Extraction Kit was used to extract genomic DNA from the blood cell samples. The investigation overall reported the following: Three of the identified cytomegalovirus-associated TCR beta chains were confirmed in vitro to be specific for cytomegalovirus antigens. In both the original and validation cohorts, the classifier was reported to diagnose cytomegalovirus status with high specificity and sensitivity. In a later genetic analysis, a missense DCLRE1C variant was associated with V-gene and J-gene trimming of TCR beta chains, and the association was replicated in an independent cohort. CMV serostatus was the only immune exposure information available for the cohort. Across donors, most TCR sequences were observed very rarely, whereas some public TCRs were present in many individuals. Sequencing depth was assumed to be roughly uniform across donors in the presence/absence analyses, though that assumption may not hold. HLA typing was unavailable for some donors at each locus, so association tests used only the typed subset. According to a later genetic analysis, donors in an Asian-associated ancestry cluster had fewer N-insertions in productive TCRs than the approximately 650-donor mean. Broadly in line with IMGT annotations, most TCR beta V segments showed up in productive rearrangements about 90% or about 30% of the time in an earlier analysis of 450 to 750 of the donors. In this cohort, only TCR beta chains were sequenced, and detectable features were limited by the absence of alpha or paired-chain data. Specific HLA alleles were associated with over 15,000 TCR beta sequences at a false discovery rate of 0.05 in a later analysis. A further reported finding was that TCR beta sequences accurately predicted the HLA-A and HLA-B alleles for most subjects in the first cohort. Because counts were too low, approximately 18 rarely observed V segments, including chromosome 9 orphons, were excluded from the earlier analysis of under 650 of the donors. A later analysis found that HLA-associated TCR beta chains were more clonally expanded and had lower generation probabilities than equally common non-associated chains. According to the authors, the approach could potentially be generalized to other disease states and immunological phenotypes. When HLA alleles, especially DR and DQ, strongly co-occurred, TCR associations were difficult to assign to individual alleles. Most CMV-associated TCR beta chains appeared to be HLA-restricted in a later analysis, and the HLA associations seemed to be driven largely by CMV exposure. In a later analysis, TCR association rates were found to vary across HLA loci, with the most associated TCRs seen for DRB1 alleles and the fewest for HLA-C alleles. Correlated functional status among segregating V segments might be attributable to linkage disequilibrium, but an unknown experimental factor could not be ruled out. A total of roughly 160 TCR beta chains were listed by the study as associated with cytomegalovirus. In a later analysis, several top co-occurrence clusters were reported to appear linked to parvovirus B19, influenza, CMV and Epstein-Barr virus. The sequencing pipeline was judged likely to have produced a cluster of highly shared sequence variants as a technical artifact.

Sequencing was performed on PBMCs. The sequence came from a male donor in good health and CMV-seropositive.

The CDR3 reads CASSLGTANTGELFF. The DNA is as follows: TGTGCCAGCAGCTTAGGGACAGCGAACACCGGGGAGCTGTTTTTT. The receptor chain draws on TRBV7-2 and TRBJ2-2; the D gene is perhaps TRBD1, on 6 matching bases. V is clipped by 1 base and J by 0 bases, and the sequence between their germline boundaries is 6 bases long. From the germline V gene, CDR1 is SGHTA and CDR2 is FQGNSA. Taken from cysteine to phenylalanine, the CDR3 has 15 residues. Only CDR3 DNA is held: 45 bases, read in frame from base 1.